The 20 T cell receptor beta chains below all came from one sample that was sequenced in a study of Ad26.COV2.S vaccination and SARS-CoV-2 variants. Described treatment: around 19 received Ad26.COV2.S at low or high dose, single or two shots; about five received placebo; per-sample allocation not given. Day 63 after the first vaccine or placebo injection was the time point for sampling. Measured with immunoSEQ multiplex PCR; TCRdb has only the in-frame clones, and not every one. The sample has some 340,000 clones, 85% to 90% seen once. The sample consisted of peripheral blood, taken in a trial of Ad26.COV2.S vaccine versus placebo. Every receptor here comes from a person between 18 and 60 years old who received the Ad26.COV2.S COVID-19 vaccine or a placebo.

V usage is TRBV12-3 or TRBV12-4 and J usage is TRBJ2-7, with a weak D call TRBD2 (6 bases). This CDR3 is 13 amino acids long. V lost 1 base to trimming and J lost 4 bases, with 8 bases between them. This chain's CDR3 is CASSLGLAYEQYF. CDR3 nucleotide sequence: TGTGCCAGCAGTTTAGGGCTAGCGTACGAGCAGTACTTC.

The V and J genes are TRBV6-2 or TRBV6-3 and TRBJ2-7; TRBD2 might be the D (5 bases). The CDR3 is made up of 15 amino acids. V was shortened by 0 bases and J by 4 bases, with 13 bases between the two germline ends. Germline V gene lookup returns CDR1 MNHEY and CDR2 SVGEGT. CDR3 DNA: TGTGCCAGCAGTTACTCTAGCGAGGGATCGTACGAGCAGTACTTC. Translated: CASSYSSEGSYEQYF.

The chain joins TRBV7-7 to TRBJ2-2, with 8 bases fitting TRBD1. The CDR3 is 15 amino acids. Germline V gene lookup returns CDR1 SSHAT and CDR2 FNYEAQ (reference sequence). Losses at the gene ends were 4 bases for V and 1 base for J; bases not matched to a gene: 2. CDR3 DNA sequence: TGTGCCAGCAGCTCCGGACAGGGGAACACCGGGGAGCTGTTTTTT. This gives the protein CASSSGQGNTGELFF.

Regarding this clone: Here the CDR3 omits its conserved ending phenylalanine or tryptophan, so a read error is the likely source. No DNA is shown, since the ends of the CDR3 on it are uncertain; the CDR3 is the one TCRdb lists. V gene TRBV20-1 combines with J gene TRBJ2-7. CDR1 is DFQATT, CDR2 SNEGSKA, per germline (reference sequence). Ends included, the CDR3 has 11 residues. Here the CDR3 reads CSAPTKGSERI.

A remark on this clone: In the same sample, other DNA sequences code for this CDR3. The CDR3: CASSLVWGMNTEAFF. The CDR3 nucleotides are TGCGCCAGCAGCTTGGTTTGGGGTATGAACACTGAAGCTTTCTTT. J is TRBJ1-1 and V is TRBV5-1; D uncertain. Germline V gene lookup returns CDR1 SGHRS and CDR2 YFSETQ. This CDR3 has 15 residues. Deletions cut 0 bases from V and 0 bases from J, with 9 bases between. Drawing the rest from reference TRBV5-1 and TRBJ1-1, the complete variable domain is KAGVTQTPRYLIKTRGQQVTLSCSPISGHRSVSWYQQTPGQGLQFLFEYFSETQRNKGNFPGRFSGRQFSNSRSEMNVSTLELGDSALYLCASSLVWGMNTEAFFGQGTRLTVV.

This chain uses TRBV12-3 or TRBV12-4 with TRBJ2-1, with TRBD1 matching over 7 bases. The CDR3 has 13 residues. The V gene end was trimmed by 7 bases and the J gene end by 8 bases; junction bases not matched to a gene: 8. The CDR3 DNA reads as TGTGCCAGCACCGACAGGGCTGGGGATGAGCAGTTCTTC. As protein: CASTDRAGDEQFF.

The V and J genes are TRBV6-2 or TRBV6-3 and TRBJ2-1, with 9 bases identical to TRBD1. The V segment lost 1 base and the J segment 2 bases; nucleotides outside the gene matches: 18. This CDR3 is built from 21 residues. The germline V gene has CDR1 MNHEY and CDR2 SVGEGT. CDR3 sequence (DNA): TGTGCCAGCAGTTACTGGAGAGGGACAGGGTCCGCTCCGACTCCCTACAATGAGCAGTTCTTC. As protein: CASSYWRGTGSAPTPYNEQFF.

As regards this clone: A read error may produce the germline difference seen at one junction end. The V and J genes are TRBV7-7 and TRBJ2-2, with unresolved D. The CDR3 contains 13 residues. Germline CDR1 SSHAT, CDR2 FNYEAQ (reference sequence). The CDR3, as DNA: TGTGCTAGCAGCTCTTCGAAGTCCGGGGAGCTGTTTTTT. This sequence encodes CASSSSKSGELFF.

The chain carries TRBV9 and TRBJ2-1; no definite D call. This CDR3 is 14 amino acids long. The V gene's germline CDR1 is SGDLS and CDR2 YYNGEE. Trimming shortened V by 0 bases and J by 2 bases, and 6 bases separated the two germline ends. CDR3 in amino acids: CASSVGLTYNEQFF. CDR3 nucleotides: TGTGCCAGCAGCGTAGGTCTAACCTACAATGAGCAGTTCTTC.

The chain joins TRBV18 to TRBJ2-3, with D unclear. The germline V gene encodes CDR1 KGHSH and CDR2 LQKENI. The CDR3 extends over 13 amino acids. With 3 bases removed from V and 2 bases from J, the gap between germline ends came to 6 bases. CDR3 residues: CASSPAATDTQYF. The CDR3 DNA reads TGTGCCAGCTCACCCGCGGCCACAGATACGCAGTATTTT.

This chain joins TRBV7-8 and TRBJ2-3; 11 positions match TRBD2. V was clipped by 5 bases and J by 0 bases; unmatched bases: 10. The CDR3 spans 18 residues. Germline V CDR1 and CDR2: SGHVS, FQNEAQ. CDR3 sequence (DNA): TGTGCCAGCAGCCGATTAGCGGGGGGGTCTACTAGCACAGATACGCAGTATTTT. Translation: CASSRLAGGSTSTDTQYF.

The chain links TRBV11-2 to TRBJ1-2; no clear D. The germline V gene encodes CDR1 SGHAT and CDR2 FQNNGV. There are 12 residues in the CDR3. V was pared by 11 bases and J by 2 bases, with 12 bases between. DNA for the CDR3: TGTGCCGTCGGTAATTCCAACTATGGCTACACCTTC. Protein: CAVGNSNYGYTF.

The chain is built from TRBV6-5 and TRBJ2-5; no definite D call. V dropped 6 bases and J dropped 7 bases, with 18 bases sitting between them. The CDR3 runs to 14 residues. Germline CDR1 is MNHEY and CDR2 is SVGAGI. The CDR3 here is CASRDPGSTGTQYF. DNA for the CDR3: TGTGCCAGCAGGGACCCGGGTTCCACGGGGACCCAGTACTTC.

The V gene is TRBV6-5, the J gene TRBJ1-3; D ambiguous. CDR1 is MNHEY and CDR2 is SVGAGI in the germline V gene. V shed 2 bases and J shed 0 bases, with 2 bases lying between them. The CDR3 is 13 residues long. CDR3 sequence: CASSYTSGNTIYF. The CDR3 region has the DNA TGTGCCAGCAGTTACACCTCTGGAAACACCATATATTTT.

This rearrangement joins TRBV29-1 to TRBJ2-5; D is undetermined. V dropped 7 bases and J dropped 1 base, with 7 bases sitting between them. The germline gives CDR1 SQVTM, CDR2 ANQGSEA. The CDR3 has 11 residues. In nucleotides, the CDR3 is TGCAGCGGCGGAATCCAAGAGACCCAGTACTTC. Translating it yields CSGGIQETQYF.

The V gene is TRBV27, the J gene TRBJ1-4; a possible D gene is TRBD1 (5 bases). The CDR3 runs to 15 residues. The V end was cut by 5 bases, the J end by 0 bases, with 10 bases between. Germline CDR1 MNHEY, CDR2 SMNVEV (reference sequence). The CDR3 region is CASSVGTATNEKLFF. DNA of the CDR3: TGTGCCAGCAGTGTTGGGACCGCAACTAATGAAAAACTGTTTTTT.

The rearrangement links TRBV9 to TRBJ2-5; no definite D call. This CDR3 contains 15 residues. V lost 0 bases and J lost 2, with 11 bases in between. From germline, CDR1 is SGDLS and CDR2 YYNGEE. This chain's CDR3 is CASSVGPSVQETQYF. The CDR3 coding sequence is TGTGCCAGCAGCGTAGGTCCCAGCGTACAAGAGACCCAGTACTTC.

V gene TRBV5-1 combines with J gene TRBJ2-2, with 9 bases aligning to TRBD2. The CDR3 is 16 amino acids. Germline V CDR1 and CDR2: SGHRS, YFSETQ. The V and J ends lost 4 bases and 0 bases, in that order; junction bases with no gene match: 4. The CDR3 DNA is TGCGCCAGCAGCCTGGGACTAGCTACGAACACCGGGGAGCTGTTTTTT. It is translated as CASSLGLATNTGELFF.

The CDR3 protein is CASTFSPFRGLAGSRETQYF. As DNA, the CDR3 is TGTGCCAGCACCTTCTCCCCCTTTAGAGGACTAGCGGGGTCCCGAGAGACCCAGTACTTC. The chain recombines TRBV12-1 with TRBJ2-5; the table names TRBD2, a call not compared with the DNA. TRBV12-1 is a pseudogene locus. The CDR3 consists of 20 residues.

The rearrangement uses TRBV5-6 and TRBJ1-2, with 9 bases lining up with TRBD1. Germline assignment: CDR1 SGHDT and CDR2 YYEEEE. The V and J ends lost 4 bases and 8 bases, in that order; junction bases with no gene match: 9. The CDR3 is made up of 14 amino acids. The CDR3 reads CASSATGGVDGYTF. Written as DNA, the CDR3 is TGTGCCAGCAGCGCTACAGGGGGCGTCGACGGCTACACCTTC.